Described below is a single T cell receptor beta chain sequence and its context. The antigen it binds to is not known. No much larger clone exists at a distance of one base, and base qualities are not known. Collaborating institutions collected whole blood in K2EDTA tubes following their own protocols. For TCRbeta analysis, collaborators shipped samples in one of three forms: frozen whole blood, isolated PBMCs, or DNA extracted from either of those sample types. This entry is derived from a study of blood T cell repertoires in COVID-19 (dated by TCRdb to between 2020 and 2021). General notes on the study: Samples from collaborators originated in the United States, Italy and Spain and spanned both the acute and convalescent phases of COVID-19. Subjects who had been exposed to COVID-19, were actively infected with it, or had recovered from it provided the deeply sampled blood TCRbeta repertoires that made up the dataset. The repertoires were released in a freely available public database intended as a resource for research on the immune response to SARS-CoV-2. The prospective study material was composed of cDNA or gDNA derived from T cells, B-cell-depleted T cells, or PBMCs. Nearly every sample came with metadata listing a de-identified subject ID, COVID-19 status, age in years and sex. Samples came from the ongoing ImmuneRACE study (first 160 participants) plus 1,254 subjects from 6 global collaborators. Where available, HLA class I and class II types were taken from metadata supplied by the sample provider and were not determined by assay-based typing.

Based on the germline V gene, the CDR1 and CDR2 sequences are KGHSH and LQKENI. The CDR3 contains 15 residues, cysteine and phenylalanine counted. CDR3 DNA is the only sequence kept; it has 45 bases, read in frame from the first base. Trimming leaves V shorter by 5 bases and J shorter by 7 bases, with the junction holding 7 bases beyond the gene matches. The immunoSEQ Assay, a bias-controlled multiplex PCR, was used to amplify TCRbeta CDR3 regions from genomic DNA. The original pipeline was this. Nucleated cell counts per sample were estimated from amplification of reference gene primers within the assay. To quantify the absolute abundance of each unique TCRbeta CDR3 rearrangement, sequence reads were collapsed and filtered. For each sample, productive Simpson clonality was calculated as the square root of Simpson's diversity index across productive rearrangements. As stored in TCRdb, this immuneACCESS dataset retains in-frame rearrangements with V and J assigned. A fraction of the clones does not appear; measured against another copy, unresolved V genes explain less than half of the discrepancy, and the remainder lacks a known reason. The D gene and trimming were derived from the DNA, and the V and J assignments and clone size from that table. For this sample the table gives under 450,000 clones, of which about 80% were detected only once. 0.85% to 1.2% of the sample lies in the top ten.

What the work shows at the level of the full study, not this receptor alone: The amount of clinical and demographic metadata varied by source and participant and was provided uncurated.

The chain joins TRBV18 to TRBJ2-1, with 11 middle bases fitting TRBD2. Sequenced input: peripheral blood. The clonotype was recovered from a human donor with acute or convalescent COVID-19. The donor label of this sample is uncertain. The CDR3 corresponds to CASSDYSGRENEQFF. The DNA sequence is TGTGCCAGCTCAGACTATAGCGGGAGGGAAAATGAGCAGTTCTTC.